These T cell receptor beta chains were read from a single sample in a study of T-cell reconstitution after alpha-beta-depleted transplantation in children. TCRdb reprocessed the PCR reads with MiXCR, giving one entry per CDR3 protein. The data hold roughly 66,000 distinct CDR3 sequences, with roughly 5% observed a single time. The specimen comprised PBMCs, mostly from graft donor cells, sampled 180 days after TCRalphabeta/CD19-depleted stem cell transplant. The receptors were gathered from a boy in the first two years of life who had a stem cell transplant for acute myeloid leukemia, so the T cells may come from the graft donor. Both conserved end residues are part of each CDR3. The D gene is left open where the match is weak. Only part of the rows carry a size: once, few, many, or a class if the clone is expanded.

J gene: TRBJ2-2
D gene: TRBD2
V gene: TRBV4-2
clone size: few
CDR3 protein: CARSPGLAGGTANTGELFF
CDR3 DNA: TGTGCCAGGAGCCCAGGGCTAGCGGGGGGGACCGCGAACACCGGGGAGCTGTTTTTT

J gene: TRBJ2-1
D gene: NA
V gene: TRBV5-1
clone size: many
CDR3 protein: CASRGTDNEQFF
CDR3 DNA: TGCGCCAGCAGGGGCACGGACAATGAGCAGTTCTTC

J gene: TRBJ1-2
D gene: NA
V gene: TRBV20-1
clone size: many
CDR3 protein: CSNHRDVRGYTF
CDR3 DNA: TGCAGTAACCACCGGGACGTCAGGGGCTACACCTTC

J gene: TRBJ2-3
D gene: NA
V gene: TRBV11-2
clone size: many
CDR3 protein: CASSLVRGTADTQYF
CDR3 DNA: TGTGCCAGCAGCTTAGTACGGGGTACCGCAGATACGCAGTATTTT

J gene: TRBJ1-1
D gene: TRBD1
V gene: TRBV5-1
clone size: many
CDR3 protein: CASSPTTGGTEAFF
CDR3 DNA: TGCGCCAGCAGCCCAACTACAGGGGGCACTGAAGCTTTCTTT

J gene: TRBJ1-1
D gene: TRBD1
V gene: TRBV27
clone size: many
CDR3 protein: CASSFGPTGGNTEAFF
CDR3 DNA: TGTGCCAGCAGTTTTGGGCCGACAGGGGGGAACACTGAAGCTTTCTTT

J gene: TRBJ2-2
D gene: NA
V gene: TRBV20-1
clone size: many
CDR3 protein: CSARERTASNTGELFF
CDR3 DNA: TGCAGTGCTAGAGAGAGGACGGCTTCGAACACCGGGGAGCTGTTTTTT

J gene: TRBJ1-1
D gene: NA
V gene: TRBV7-3
clone size: many
CDR3 protein: CASSLLGAGKDTEAFF
CDR3 DNA: TGTGCCAGCAGCTTATTAGGTGCAGGGAAGGACACTGAAGCTTTCTTT

J gene: TRBJ2-6
D gene: NA
V gene: TRBV6-1
clone size: NA
CDR3 protein: CASSSPPGLAGANVLTF
CDR3 DNA: TGTGCCAGCAGCTCTCCCCCGGGGCTGGCTGGGGCCAACGTCCTGACTTTC

J gene: TRBJ2-5
D gene: TRBD2
V gene: TRBV25-1
clone size: many
CDR3 protein: CASSEGGTKETQYF
CDR3 DNA: TGTGCCAGCAGTGAAGGGGGGACTAAAGAGACCCAGTACTTC

J gene: TRBJ2-3
D gene: TRBD2
V gene: TRBV20-1
clone size: many
CDR3 protein: CSAGGTSRADTQYF
CDR3 DNA: TGCAGTGCGGGCGGGACTAGCCGCGCAGATACGCAGTATTTT

J gene: TRBJ2-1
D gene: NA
V gene: TRBV9
clone size: NA
CDR3 protein: CASSPSTGHGEQFF
CDR3 DNA: TGTGCCAGCAGCCCCTCGACAGGTCACGGTGAGCAGTTCTTC

J gene: TRBJ2-5
D gene: NA
V gene: TRBV7-9
clone size: many
CDR3 protein: CASSSRGPVGQETQYF
CDR3 DNA: TGTGCCAGCAGCTCACGGGGCCCGGTGGGACAAGAGACCCAGTACTTC

J gene: TRBJ1-6
D gene: TRBD1
V gene: TRBV12-3/TRBV12-4
clone size: many
CDR3 protein: CASTLGGTGSNSPLHF
CDR3 DNA: TGTGCCAGCACTCTAGGGGGGACAGGGTCCAATTCACCCCTCCACTTT

J gene: TRBJ2-2
D gene: NA
V gene: TRBV20-1
clone size: many
CDR3 protein: CSARGQQAPNTGELFF
CDR3 DNA: TGCAGTGCTAGAGGTCAACAGGCCCCGAACACCGGGGAGCTGTTTTTT

J gene: TRBJ2-3
D gene: NA
V gene: TRBV12-3/TRBV12-4
clone size: NA
CDR3 protein: CAITLRGASVGPLADTQYF
CDR3 DNA: TGTGCCATCACCCTGAGAGGGGCATCGGTCGGGCCACTGGCAGATACGCAGTATTTT

J gene: TRBJ2-1
D gene: NA
V gene: TRBV12-3/TRBV12-4
clone size: many
CDR3 protein: CASTPERNEQFF
CDR3 DNA: TGTGCCAGCACCCCTGAGCGGAATGAGCAGTTCTTC

J gene: TRBJ2-1
D gene: NA
V gene: TRBV20-1
clone size: many
CDR3 protein: CSARGGRPLGTYNEQFF
CDR3 DNA: TGCAGTGCTAGAGGAGGACGGCCCTTGGGCACCTACAATGAGCAGTTCTTC

J gene: TRBJ2-1
D gene: NA
V gene: TRBV5-1
clone size: many
CDR3 protein: CASSTNPAYEQFF
CDR3 DNA: TGCGCCAGCAGCACGAACCCAGCGTATGAGCAGTTCTTC

J gene: TRBJ1-1
D gene: NA
V gene: TRBV11-2
clone size: many
CDR3 protein: CASSFDIPSRGADTEAFF
CDR3 DNA: TGTGCCAGCAGTTTTGATATTCCAAGTAGGGGCGCAGACACTGAAGCTTTCTTT

J gene: TRBJ2-7
D gene: TRBD1
V gene: TRBV20-1
clone size: many
CDR3 protein: CSARGGTGTGSSYEQYF
CDR3 DNA: TGCAGTGCTAGAGGGGGGACTGGGACAGGCAGCTCCTACGAGCAGTACTTC

J gene: TRBJ1-3
D gene: NA
V gene: TRBV18
clone size: many
CDR3 protein: CASSPAVSGNTIYF
CDR3 DNA: TGTGCCAGCTCACCAGCGGTCTCTGGAAACACCATATATTTT

J gene: TRBJ2-3
D gene: NA
V gene: TRBV30
clone size: many
CDR3 protein: CAWTGPFTDTQYF
CDR3 DNA: TGTGCCTGGACGGGACCATTTACAGATACGCAGTATTTT

J gene: TRBJ1-4
D gene: NA
V gene: TRBV20-1
clone size: many
CDR3 protein: CSAKLQVNEKLFF
CDR3 DNA: TGCAGTGCTAAACTACAGGTTAATGAAAAACTGTTTTTT

J gene: TRBJ1-1
D gene: NA
V gene: TRBV19
clone size: NA
CDR3 protein: CASSHDWETEAFF
CDR3 DNA: TGTGCCAGTAGTCATGACTGGGAGACTGAAGCTTTCTTT

J gene: TRBJ1-2
D gene: TRBD1
V gene: TRBV4-3
clone size: many
CDR3 protein: CASSPHDRGGNGYTF
CDR3 DNA: TGCGCCAGCAGCCCACATGACAGGGGAGGAAATGGCTACACCTTC

J gene: TRBJ2-6
D gene: NA
V gene: TRBV30
clone size: NA
CDR3 protein: CAWSWYYVSGANVLTF
CDR3 DNA: TGTGCCTGGAGTTGGTATTATGTCTCTGGGGCCAACGTCCTGACTTTC

J gene: TRBJ1-6
D gene: TRBD1
V gene: TRBV5-1
clone size: many
CDR3 protein: CASSFRQGAYNSPLHF
CDR3 DNA: TGCGCCAGCAGCTTTCGGCAGGGGGCTTATAATTCACCCCTCCACTTT

J gene: TRBJ2-3
D gene: NA
V gene: TRBV9
clone size: NA
CDR3 protein: CASSVVRGGDTQYF
CDR3 DNA: TGTGCCAGCAGCGTAGTGAGGGGCGGAGATACGCAGTATTTT

J gene: TRBJ1-2
D gene: NA
V gene: TRBV27
clone size: many
CDR3 protein: CASSWRGNYGYTF
CDR3 DNA: TGTGCCAGCAGTTGGAGGGGAAACTATGGCTACACCTTC

J gene: TRBJ1-2
D gene: NA
V gene: TRBV5-1
clone size: many
CDR3 protein: CASSFTENYGYTF
CDR3 DNA: TGCGCCAGCAGCTTTACAGAGAACTATGGCTACACCTTC

J gene: TRBJ2-7
D gene: NA
V gene: TRBV5-1
clone size: many
CDR3 protein: CASSYQGDEQYF
CDR3 DNA: TGCGCCAGCAGCTACCAGGGCGACGAGCAGTACTTC

J gene: TRBJ1-5
D gene: TRBD1
V gene: TRBV7-2
clone size: many
CDR3 protein: CASSPQGAIHQPQHF
CDR3 DNA: TGTGCCAGCAGCCCACAGGGGGCCATCCATCAGCCCCAGCATTTT

J gene: TRBJ2-1
D gene: TRBD2
V gene: TRBV20-1
clone size: NA
CDR3 protein: CCAEPISGGAEYYNEQFF
CDR3 DNA: TGCTGTGCGGAACCTATCAGCGGGGGGGCCGAGTACTACAATGAGCAGTTCTTC

J gene: TRBJ1-1
D gene: TRBD1
V gene: TRBV9
clone size: many
CDR3 protein: CASSPMGQGFTEAFF
CDR3 DNA: TGTGCCAGCAGCCCTATGGGACAGGGGTTCACTGAAGCTTTCTTT

J gene: TRBJ2-5
D gene: NA
V gene: TRBV5-5
clone size: many
CDR3 protein: CASSLEGVETQYF
CDR3 DNA: TGTGCCAGCAGCTTGGAAGGGGTAGAGACCCAGTACTTC

J gene: TRBJ2-1
D gene: NA
V gene: TRBV21-1
clone size: many
CDR3 protein: CASSKEGLAGPSYNEQFF
CDR3 DNA: TGTGCCAGCAGCAAAGAAGGGCTAGCGGGGCCCTCCTACAATGAGCAGTTCTTC

J gene: TRBJ2-3
D gene: NA
V gene: TRBV4-2
clone size: many
CDR3 protein: CASSHIVSTDTQYF
CDR3 DNA: TGTGCCAGCAGCCATATCGTGTCGACAGATACGCAGTATTTT

J gene: TRBJ1-5
D gene: NA
V gene: TRBV24-1
clone size: many
CDR3 protein: CATSDSGAWGNQPQHF
CDR3 DNA: TGTGCCACCAGTGATTCAGGGGCATGGGGCAATCAGCCCCAGCATTTT

J gene: TRBJ2-2
D gene: NA
V gene: TRBV28
clone size: many
CDR3 protein: CASTRGLRGELFF
CDR3 DNA: TGTGCCAGCACCCGAGGACTTCGAGGGGAGCTGTTTTTT

J gene: TRBJ2-3
D gene: NA
V gene: TRBV7-2
clone size: many
CDR3 protein: CASSSQGGPTDTQYF
CDR3 DNA: TGTGCCAGCAGCTCGCAGGGGGGGCCCACAGATACGCAGTATTTT

J gene: TRBJ2-7
D gene: TRBD2
V gene: TRBV6-1
clone size: NA
CDR3 protein: CATWRGGSGSYEQYF
CDR3 DNA: TGTGCCACCTGGCGGGGGGGCAGCGGCTCCTACGAGCAGTACTTC

J gene: TRBJ2-7
D gene: TRBD2
V gene: TRBV12-3/TRBV12-4
clone size: many
CDR3 protein: CASSGLAYEQYF
CDR3 DNA: TGTGCCAGCAGTGGACTAGCCTACGAGCAGTACTTC

J gene: TRBJ1-1
D gene: NA
V gene: TRBV4-2
clone size: NA
CDR3 protein: CASSQDREKAFF
CDR3 DNA: TGTGCCAGCAGCCAAGATAGGGAAAAAGCTTTCTTT

J gene: TRBJ2-3
D gene: NA
V gene: TRBV5-8
clone size: NA
CDR3 protein: CASSSVALMYF
CDR3 DNA: TGTGCCAGCAGCTCGGTAGCCCTGATGTATTTT

J gene: TRBJ1-5
D gene: NA
V gene: TRBV7-6
clone size: many
CDR3 protein: CASSLAGGYNQPQHF
CDR3 DNA: TGTGCCAGCAGCTTAGCGGGAGGGTACAATCAGCCCCAGCATTTT

J gene: TRBJ1-2
D gene: NA
V gene: TRBV18
clone size: many
CDR3 protein: CASSHQQRGVNYGYTF
CDR3 DNA: TGTGCCAGCTCACACCAACAGCGGGGGGTTAACTATGGCTACACCTTC

J gene: TRBJ2-1
D gene: NA
V gene: TRBV5-1
clone size: many
CDR3 protein: CASSFIPTSYNEQFF
CDR3 DNA: TGCGCCAGCAGCTTTATCCCAACCTCCTACAATGAGCAGTTCTTC

J gene: TRBJ1-2
D gene: NA
V gene: TRBV7-2
clone size: many
CDR3 protein: CASSPEGLYGYTF
CDR3 DNA: TGTGCCAGCAGCCCCGAAGGCCTCTATGGCTACACCTTC

J gene: TRBJ1-1
D gene: NA
V gene: TRBV18
clone size: many
CDR3 protein: CASSPPSGLGAFF
CDR3 DNA: TGTGCCAGCTCACCACCTTCGGGGTTGGGAGCTTTCTTT

J gene: TRBJ2-1
D gene: NA
V gene: TRBV10-3
clone size: few
CDR3 protein: CAISGDNRRSYNEQFF
CDR3 DNA: TGTGCCATCAGTGGGGACAACAGGCGCTCCTACAATGAGCAGTTCTTC

J gene: TRBJ2-1
D gene: NA
V gene: TRBV12-3/TRBV12-4
clone size: many
CDR3 protein: CASSDNRGGNEQFF
CDR3 DNA: TGTGCCAGCAGCGATAACAGGGGAGGGAATGAGCAGTTCTTC

J gene: TRBJ2-7
D gene: TRBD2
V gene: TRBV30
clone size: many
CDR3 protein: CAWSGTGGEQYF
CDR3 DNA: TGTGCCTGGAGTGGGACCGGGGGGGAGCAGTACTTC